The clone carrying this T cell receptor beta chain was recorded once. The CDR3 loop spans 17 amino acids. The V gene's germline CDR1 is SGHTA and CDR2 FQGTGA. The J segment lost 3 bases and the V segment lost 4 bases, leaving 13 bases of the junction unmatched. Generated by immunoSEQ multiplex PCR, the TCRdb table keeps only in-frame clones and is missing some. The sample comprises some 250,000 clones, about 90% of which are singletons, and 1% to 1.5% rests with the top ten. The sample is drawn from a study of cytomegalovirus exposure and HLA in healthy donors. The sequence came from a woman in her 30s in good health and CMV-seropositive. This chain joins TRBV7-3 and TRBJ2-3; TRBD2 matches at 7 bases. Sequences were obtained from PBMCs. CDR3 DNA: TGTGCCAGCAGCTCCGTGAAGGAGAGCGGGGTTACAGATACGCAGTATTTT. Amino acid sequence: CASSSVKESGVTDTQYF.